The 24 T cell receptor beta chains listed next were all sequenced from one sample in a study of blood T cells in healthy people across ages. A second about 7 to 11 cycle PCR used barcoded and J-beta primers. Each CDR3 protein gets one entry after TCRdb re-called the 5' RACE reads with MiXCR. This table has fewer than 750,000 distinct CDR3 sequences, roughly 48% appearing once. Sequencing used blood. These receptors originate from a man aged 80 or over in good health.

CDR3 in DNA: TGTGCCAGCAGCCTAAGTCCGGGACAGGACACCGGGGAGCTGTTTTTT. It specifies CASSLSPGQDTGELFF. The chain has TRBV7-9 and TRBJ2-2, with 8 bases identical to TRBD1. This CDR3 has 16 amino acids. The ends lost 5 bases at V and 3 bases at J; junction bases unmatched: 8. Germline loops: CDR1 SEHNR, CDR2 FQNEAQ (reference sequence).

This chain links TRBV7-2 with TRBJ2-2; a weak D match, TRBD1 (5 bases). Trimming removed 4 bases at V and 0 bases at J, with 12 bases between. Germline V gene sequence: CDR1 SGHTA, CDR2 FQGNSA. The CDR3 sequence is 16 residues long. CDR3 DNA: TGTGCCAGCAGCTCATCAGGACACGCGAACACCGGGGAGCTGTTTTTT. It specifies CASSSSGHANTGELFF.

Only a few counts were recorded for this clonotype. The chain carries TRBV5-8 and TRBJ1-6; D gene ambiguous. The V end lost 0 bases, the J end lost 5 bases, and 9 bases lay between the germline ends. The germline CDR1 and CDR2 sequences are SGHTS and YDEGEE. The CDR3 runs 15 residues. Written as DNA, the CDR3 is TGTGCCAGCAGCTTGGCCGGATGGGATAATTCACCCCTCCACTTT. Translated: CASSLAGWDNSPLHF.

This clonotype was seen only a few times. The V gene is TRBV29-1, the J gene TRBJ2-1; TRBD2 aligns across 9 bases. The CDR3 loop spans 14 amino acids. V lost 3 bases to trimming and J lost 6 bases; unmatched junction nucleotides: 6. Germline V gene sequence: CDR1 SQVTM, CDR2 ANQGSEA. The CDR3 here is CSVEIPSGVNEQFF. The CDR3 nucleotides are TGCAGCGTTGAGATACCTAGCGGGGTCAATGAGCAGTTCTTC.

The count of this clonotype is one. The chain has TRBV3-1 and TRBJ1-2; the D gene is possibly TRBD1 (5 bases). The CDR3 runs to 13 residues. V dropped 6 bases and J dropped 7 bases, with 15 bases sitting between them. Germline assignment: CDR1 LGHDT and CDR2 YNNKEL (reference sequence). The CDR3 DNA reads TGTGCCAGCAGGCACGCTCTAAGGGGTGGCTACACCTTC. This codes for CASRHALRGGYTF.

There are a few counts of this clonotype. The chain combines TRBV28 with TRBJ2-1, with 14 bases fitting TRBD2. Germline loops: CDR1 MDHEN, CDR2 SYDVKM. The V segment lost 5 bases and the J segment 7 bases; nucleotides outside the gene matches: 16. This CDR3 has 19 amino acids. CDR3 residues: CASSPTGTSGGSALNEQFF. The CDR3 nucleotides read TGTGCCAGCAGTCCCACCGGGACTAGCGGGGGAAGCGCACTTAATGAGCAGTTCTTC.

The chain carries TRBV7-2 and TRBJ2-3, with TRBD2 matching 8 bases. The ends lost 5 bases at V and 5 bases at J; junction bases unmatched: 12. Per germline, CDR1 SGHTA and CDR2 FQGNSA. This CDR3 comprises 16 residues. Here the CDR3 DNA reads TGTGCCAGCAGCCCAGGGGCGGGGCGGGGGGTAGATACGCAGTATTTT. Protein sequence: CASSPGAGRGVDTQYF.

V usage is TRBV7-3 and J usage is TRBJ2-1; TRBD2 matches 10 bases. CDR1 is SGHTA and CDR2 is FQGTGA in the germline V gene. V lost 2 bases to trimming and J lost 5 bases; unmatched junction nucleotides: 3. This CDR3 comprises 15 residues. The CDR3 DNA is TGTGCCAGCAGCTTAGCTAGCGGGAGACACAATGAGCAGTTCTTC. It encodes CASSLASGRHNEQFF.

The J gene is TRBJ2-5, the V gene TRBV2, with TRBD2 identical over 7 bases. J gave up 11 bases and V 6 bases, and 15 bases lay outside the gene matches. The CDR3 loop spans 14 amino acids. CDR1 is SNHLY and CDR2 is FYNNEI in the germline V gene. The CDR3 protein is CASRWEGSVDEQYF. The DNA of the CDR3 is TGTGCCAGCAGGTGGGAGGGCTCGGTCGATGAGCAGTACTTC.

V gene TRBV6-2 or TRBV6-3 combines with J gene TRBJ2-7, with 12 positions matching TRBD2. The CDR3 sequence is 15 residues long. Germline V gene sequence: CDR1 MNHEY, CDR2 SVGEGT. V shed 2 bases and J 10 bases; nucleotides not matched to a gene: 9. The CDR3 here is CASSYGLAGSEAQYF. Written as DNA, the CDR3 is TGTGCCAGCAGTTACGGACTAGCGGGAAGTGAGGCCCAGTACTTC.

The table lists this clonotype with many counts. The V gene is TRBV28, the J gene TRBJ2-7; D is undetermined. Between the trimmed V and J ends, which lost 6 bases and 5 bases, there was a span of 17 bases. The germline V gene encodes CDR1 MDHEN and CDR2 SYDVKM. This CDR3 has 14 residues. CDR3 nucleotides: TGTGCCAGCAGCCCCCAACAGAGCAGTAACGAGCAGTACTTC. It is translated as CASSPQQSSNEQYF. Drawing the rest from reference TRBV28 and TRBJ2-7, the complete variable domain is DVKVTQSSRYLVKRTGEKVFLECVQDMDHENMFWYRQDPGLGLRLIYFSYDVKMKEKGDIPEGYSVSREKKERFSLILESASTNQTSMYLCASSPQQSSNEQYFGPGTRLTVT.

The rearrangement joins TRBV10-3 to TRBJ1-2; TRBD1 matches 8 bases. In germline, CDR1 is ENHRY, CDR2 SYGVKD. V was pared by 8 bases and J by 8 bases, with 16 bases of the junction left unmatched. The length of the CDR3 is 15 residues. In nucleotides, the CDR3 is TGTGCCATCGGGCCTAGCAACAGGGGGTTTAGCGGCTACACCTTC. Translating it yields CAIGPSNRGFSGYTF.

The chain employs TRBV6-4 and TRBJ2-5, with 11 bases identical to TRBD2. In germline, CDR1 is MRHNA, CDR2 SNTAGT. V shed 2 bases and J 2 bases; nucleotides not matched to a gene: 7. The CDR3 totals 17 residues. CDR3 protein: CASSDPILAGVQETQYF. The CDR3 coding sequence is TGTGCCAGCAGTGACCCGATACTAGCGGGAGTTCAAGAGACCCAGTACTTC.

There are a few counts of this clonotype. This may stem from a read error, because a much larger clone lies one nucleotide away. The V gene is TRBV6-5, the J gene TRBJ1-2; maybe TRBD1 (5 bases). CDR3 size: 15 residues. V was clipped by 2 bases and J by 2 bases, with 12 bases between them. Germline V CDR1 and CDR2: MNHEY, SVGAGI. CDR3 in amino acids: CASSYSARDNYGYTF. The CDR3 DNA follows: TGTGCCAGCAGTTACAGTGCCAGGGACAACTATGGCTACACCTTC.

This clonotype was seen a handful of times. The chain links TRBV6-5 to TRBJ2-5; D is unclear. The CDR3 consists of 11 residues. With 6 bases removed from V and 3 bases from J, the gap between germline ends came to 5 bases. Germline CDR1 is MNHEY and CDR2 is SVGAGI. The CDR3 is CASRIKETQYF. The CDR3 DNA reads TGTGCCAGCAGGATCAAAGAGACCCAGTACTTC.

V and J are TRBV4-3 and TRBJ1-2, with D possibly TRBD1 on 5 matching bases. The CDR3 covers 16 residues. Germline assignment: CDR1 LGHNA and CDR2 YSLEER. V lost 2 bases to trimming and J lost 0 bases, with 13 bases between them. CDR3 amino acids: CASSQTVTVTNYGYTF. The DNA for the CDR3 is TGCGCCAGCAGCCAAACAGTGACAGTAACTAACTATGGCTACACCTTC.

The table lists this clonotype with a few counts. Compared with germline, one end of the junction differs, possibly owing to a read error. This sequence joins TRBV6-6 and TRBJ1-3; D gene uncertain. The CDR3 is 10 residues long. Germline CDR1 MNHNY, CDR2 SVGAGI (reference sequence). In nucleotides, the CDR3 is TGTGCCAGCAGCTCCAGCACCACATATTTT. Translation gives CASSSSTTYF.

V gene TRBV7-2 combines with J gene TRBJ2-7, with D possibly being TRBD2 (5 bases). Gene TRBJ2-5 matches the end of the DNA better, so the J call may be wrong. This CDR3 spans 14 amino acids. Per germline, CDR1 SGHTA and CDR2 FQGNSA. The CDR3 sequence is CASSGPDSSKTQYF. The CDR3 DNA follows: TGTGCCAGCAGCGGACCGGACTCCTCCAAGACCCAGTACTTC.

Here the CDR3 DNA reads TGTGCCAGCAGTTTTATAGGGGGCGTCACGGTCGATACGCAGTATTTT. It encodes CASSFIGGVTVDTQYF. J is TRBJ2-3 and V is TRBV6-2 or TRBV6-3, with 7 bases identical to TRBD1. Germline V gene data show CDR1 as MNHEY and CDR2 as SVGEGT. J lost 6 bases, V lost 4 bases, and 13 bases had no gene match. The CDR3 is made up of 16 amino acids.

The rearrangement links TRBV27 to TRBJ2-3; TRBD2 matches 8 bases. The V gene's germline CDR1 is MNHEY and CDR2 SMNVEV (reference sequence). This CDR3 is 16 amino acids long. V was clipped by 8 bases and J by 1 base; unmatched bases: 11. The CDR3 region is CASLPGGPSGTDTQYF. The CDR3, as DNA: TGTGCCAGCCTCCCGGGGGGGCCGTCCGGCACAGATACGCAGTATTTT.

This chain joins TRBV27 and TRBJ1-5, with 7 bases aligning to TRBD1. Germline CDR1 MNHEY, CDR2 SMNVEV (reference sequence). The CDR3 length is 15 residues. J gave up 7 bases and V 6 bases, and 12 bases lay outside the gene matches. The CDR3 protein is CASRRTGQRWQPQHF. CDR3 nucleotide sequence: TGTGCCAGCAGGCGGACAGGACAAAGATGGCAGCCCCAGCATTTT.

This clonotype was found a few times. The CDR3 here is CATSDNEDNYGYTF. CDR3 sequence (DNA): TGTGCCACCAGTGATAATGAGGATAACTATGGCTACACCTTC. V gene TRBV24-1 combines with J gene TRBJ1-2; D not resolved. CDR1 is KGHDR, CDR2 SFDVKD, per germline. The germline V and J ends were trimmed by 3 bases and 1 base, with 8 bases remaining between them. The CDR3 contains 14 residues.

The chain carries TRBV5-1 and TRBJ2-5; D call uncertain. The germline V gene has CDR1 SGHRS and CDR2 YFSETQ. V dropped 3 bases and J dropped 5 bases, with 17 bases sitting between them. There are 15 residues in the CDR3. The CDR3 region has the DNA TGCGCCAGCAGCTACAATGACAACTCCGGGGAGACCCAGTACTTC. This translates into CASSYNDNSGETQYF.

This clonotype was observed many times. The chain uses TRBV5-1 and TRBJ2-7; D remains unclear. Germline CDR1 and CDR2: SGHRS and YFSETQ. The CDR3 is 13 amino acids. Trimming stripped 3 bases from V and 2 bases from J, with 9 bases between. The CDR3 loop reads CASSSPPTYEQYF. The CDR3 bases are TGCGCCAGCAGCTCTCCCCCCACCTACGAGCAGTACTTC.